The T cell receptor (beta chain) under discussion was sequenced for a study of shared clonotypes between healthy human individuals. Terminally differentiated effector memory CD45RA+ cells were left out of the naive CD8 fraction, which was CD45RO-negative and positively selected for CCR7. As regards this clone: The antigen is undetermined.

The ends were cut back, 4 bases at V and 0 bases at J, with 10 bases in the middle. The CDR3 is made up of 15 amino acids. The germline V gene encodes CDR1 KGHSH and CDR2 LQKENI. Sequencing was at deep level. Libraries were prepared by immunoSEQ multiplex PCR; TCRdb keeps only in-frame clonotypes and omits some of them. In the table there are roughly 2 million clones, about 95% of which are singletons. Study-wide points: The study found lower generation probabilities in non-shared clonotypes than in those shared by all four donors.

The V gene is TRBV18, the J gene TRBJ1-3; D remains unclear. The specimen was naive CD8+ T cells sorted from blood. The sequence was obtained from a man younger than 30 in good health. DNA for the CDR3: TGTGCCAGCTCACTGGACGCCGGCTCTGGAAACACCATATATTTT. Its translation: CASSLDAGSGNTIYF.